These 4 T cell receptor beta chains came from one sample sequenced in a study of neurological immune-mediated disorders. Time point of the sample: longitudinal time-point 3. MiXCR, run by TCRdb on the 5' RACE reads, gives a single entry per CDR3 protein. This table has tens of thousands of distinct CDR3 sequences, more than 9.5% appearing once. Sequenced input: PBMCs. The origin of the receptors is a male donor with HTLV-1-associated myelopathy (HAM/TSP).

This clonotype has at least ten counts. In DNA form, the CDR3 reads TGTGCCAGCAGCGACCGACTCCGCTCCTACAATGAGCAGTTCTTC. Translating gives CASSDRLRSYNEQFF. The chain is built from TRBV11-3 and TRBJ2-1; D gene unclear. The CDR3 runs to 15 residues. Trimming stripped 5 bases from V and 0 bases from J, with 11 bases between. Germline V CDR1 and CDR2: SGHNT, YENEEA.

This clonotype was observed many times. In DNA form, the CDR3 reads TGCGCCAGCAGCAGATACAGAGTCCAAGAGACCCAGTACTTC. It encodes CASSRYRVQETQYF. The rearrangement joins TRBV5-1 to TRBJ2-5; D is unclear. The CDR3 consists of 14 residues. Germline V CDR1 and CDR2: SGHRS, YFSETQ. Deletions cut 4 bases from V and 1 base from J, with 11 bases between.

Details on this clonotype: Its ends do not fully match the called genes, so a read error is possible. The chain is built from TRBV5-1 and TRBJ1-5; D call uncertain. This CDR3 is built from 15 residues. Germline values: CDR1 SGHRS, CDR2 YFSETQ. The CDR3 region is CASPWRVNSNQPRHF. CDR3 bases: TGCGCCAGCCCCTGGAGAGTGAATAGCAATCAGCCCCGGCATTTT.

V usage is TRBV11-2 and J usage is TRBJ2-7; TRBD2 aligns across 9 bases. J was trimmed by 2 bases and V by 3 bases; bases with no gene match: 8. The CDR3 spans 16 residues. Per the germline V gene, CDR1 is SGHAT and CDR2 is FQNNGV. In DNA form, the CDR3 reads TGTGCCAGCAGCTTGATCGGCGGGAGGGGGCCCTACGAGCAGTACTTC. Translated, it gives CASSLIGGRGPYEQYF.